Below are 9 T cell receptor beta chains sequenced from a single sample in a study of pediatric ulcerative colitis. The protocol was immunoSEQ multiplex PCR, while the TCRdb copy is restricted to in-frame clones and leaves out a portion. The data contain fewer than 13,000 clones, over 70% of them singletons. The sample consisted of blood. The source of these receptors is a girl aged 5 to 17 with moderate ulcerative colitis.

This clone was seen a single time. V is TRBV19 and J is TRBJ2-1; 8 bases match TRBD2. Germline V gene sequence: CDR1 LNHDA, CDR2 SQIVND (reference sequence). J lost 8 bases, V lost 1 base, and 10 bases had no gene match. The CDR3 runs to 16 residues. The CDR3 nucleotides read TGTGCCAGTAGTATAGCCCACGGACTAGCAGCACATGAGCAGTTCTTC. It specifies CASSIAHGLAAHEQFF.

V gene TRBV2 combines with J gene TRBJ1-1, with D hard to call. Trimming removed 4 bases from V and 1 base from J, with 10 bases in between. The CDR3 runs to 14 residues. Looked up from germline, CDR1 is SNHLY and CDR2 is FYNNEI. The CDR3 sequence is CASSVDPRNTEAFF. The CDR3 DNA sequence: TGTGCCAGCAGTGTGGACCCGAGGAACACTGAAGCTTTCTTT. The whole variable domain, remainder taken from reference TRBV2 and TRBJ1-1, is EPEVTQTPSHQVTQMGQEVILRCVPISNHLYFYWYRQILGQKVEFLVSFYNNEISEKSEIFDDQFSVERPDGSNFTLKIRSTKLEDSAMYFCASSVDPRNTEAFFGQGTRLTVV.

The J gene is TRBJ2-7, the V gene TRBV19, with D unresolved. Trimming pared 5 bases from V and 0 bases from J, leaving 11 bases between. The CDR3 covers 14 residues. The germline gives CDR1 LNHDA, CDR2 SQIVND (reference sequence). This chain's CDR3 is CASSSNGVSYEQYF. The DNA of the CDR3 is TGTGCCAGTAGTTCGAATGGGGTCTCCTACGAGCAGTACTTC.

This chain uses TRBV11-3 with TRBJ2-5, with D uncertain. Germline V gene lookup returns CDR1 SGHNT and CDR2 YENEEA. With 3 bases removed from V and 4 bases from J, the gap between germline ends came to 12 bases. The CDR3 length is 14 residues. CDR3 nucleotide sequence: TGTGCCAGCAGCTTGGCCAAACCGGGAGAGACCCAGTACTTC. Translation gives CASSLAKPGETQYF.

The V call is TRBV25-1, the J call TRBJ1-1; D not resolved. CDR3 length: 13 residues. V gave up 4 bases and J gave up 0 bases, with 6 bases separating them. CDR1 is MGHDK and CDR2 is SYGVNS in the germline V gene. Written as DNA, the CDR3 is TGTGCCAGCAGTGGTACACTGAACACTGAAGCTTTCTTT. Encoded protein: CASSGTLNTEAFF.

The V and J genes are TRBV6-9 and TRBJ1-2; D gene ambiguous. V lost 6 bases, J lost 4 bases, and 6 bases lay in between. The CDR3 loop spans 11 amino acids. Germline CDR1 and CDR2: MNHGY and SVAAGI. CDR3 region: CASRGVYGYTF. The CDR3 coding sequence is TGTGCCAGCAGGGGAGTCTATGGCTACACCTTC.

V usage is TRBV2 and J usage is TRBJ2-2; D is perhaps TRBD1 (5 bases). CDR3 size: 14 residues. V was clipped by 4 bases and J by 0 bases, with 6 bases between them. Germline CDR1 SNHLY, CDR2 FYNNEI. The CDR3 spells CASSVDTNTGELFF. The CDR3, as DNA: TGTGCCAGCAGTGTGGACACGAACACCGGGGAGCTGTTTTTT.

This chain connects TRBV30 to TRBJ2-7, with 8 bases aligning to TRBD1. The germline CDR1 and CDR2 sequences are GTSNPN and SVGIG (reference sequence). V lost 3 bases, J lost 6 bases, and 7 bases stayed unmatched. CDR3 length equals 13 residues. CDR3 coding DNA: TGTGCCTGGAGCGCAGGGGGCGAAGGCGAGCAGTACTTC. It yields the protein CAWSAGGEGEQYF.

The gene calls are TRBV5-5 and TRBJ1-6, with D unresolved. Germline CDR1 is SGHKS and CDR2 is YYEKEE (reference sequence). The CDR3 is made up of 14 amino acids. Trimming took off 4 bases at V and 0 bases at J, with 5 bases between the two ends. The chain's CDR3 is CASSLDSYNSPLHF. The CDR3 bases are TGTGCCAGCAGCCTCGACTCCTATAATTCACCCCTCCACTTT.